The present T cell receptor (beta chain) was sequenced within a study of glioma-infiltrating T cells. This clonotype was seen repeatedly, ten times or more. The CDR3 contains 16 residues. J gave up 5 bases and V 3 bases, and 7 bases lay outside the gene matches. Germline assignment: CDR1 MNHNS and CDR2 SASEGT. TCR alpha and beta CDR3 regions were amplified from RNA using iRepertoire nested multiplex PCR. TCRdb independently ran MiXCR on the multiplex PCR reads; one entry per CDR3 protein. The sample yields 160,000 or so distinct CDR3 sequences, over 40% seen once. The TCR sequence derives from a human donor with low-grade glioma or glioblastoma, undergoing nonglioma brain surgery, or in good health (not recorded which). The V gene is TRBV6-1, the J gene TRBJ2-1; 10 nucleotides align to TRBD2. The material sequenced was glioma tissue, nonneoplastic brain tissue, or PBMCs (not recorded which). CDR3 amino acids: CASSDAGLAANNEQFF. As DNA, the CDR3 is TGTGCCAGCAGTGACGCCGGACTAGCGGCCAACAATGAGCAGTTCTTC.